This T cell receptor (beta chain) is from a study of T-cell memory formation after mild COVID-19. The study's findings and limits: Second-wave clones that peaked on day 37 lacked confirmed SARS-CoV-2 specificity. Clones contracting over day 15 to 85 were CD4/CD8 balanced, with later expanders leaning CD4+.

5'RACE primed at constant segments yielded TCR alpha and TCR beta cDNA libraries bearing sample barcodes and UMIs. TCRdb re-called the 5' RACE reads with MiXCR, one entry per CDR3 protein. This table has 250,000 or so distinct CDR3 sequences, over 15% appearing once. V dropped 0 bases and J dropped 1 base, with 20 bases sitting between them. Germline V lookup: CDR1 LGHDT, CDR2 YNNKEL (reference sequence). This CDR3 is 19 amino acids long. This clonotype occurred a few times. Its specificity is unknown. The chain employs TRBV3-1 and TRBJ2-3, with D possibly TRBD2 on 6 matching bases. The clonotype was recovered from a man aged 18 to 35 who had mild COVID-19 (a few samples of this study predate the infection). Cell type and time point are not known. Material: PBMCs or a T cell subset sorted from them (not recorded which). CDR3 sequence: CASSQDLVTRERGTDTQYF. The CDR3 nucleotides are TGTGCCAGCAGCCAAGATCTTGTGACTCGGGAGAGGGGCACAGATACGCAGTATTTT.